Shown below are 19 T cell receptor beta chains from a single sample sequenced in a study of T cells in Graves' hyperthyroidism and ophthalmopathy. TCR beta CDR3 regions were amplified from RNA. The TCR CDR3 first-round RT-PCR relied on the HTBI primer set. In TCRdb, the multiplex PCR reads were re-called with MiXCR into one record per CDR3 protein. The table records hundreds of thousands of distinct CDR3 sequences, 15% to 19% of them present only once. Source material: blood. These receptors all come from a woman aged 18-29 years with Graves' hyperthyroidism.

This clonotype has at least ten counts. J is TRBJ2-7 and V is TRBV20-1, with D tentatively TRBD2 (5 bases). Germline V gene data show CDR1 as DFQATT and CDR2 as SNEGSKA (reference sequence). This CDR3 region has 12 residues. Trimming took 3 bases from V and 5 from J, leaving 11 bases between them. The CDR3 coding sequence is TGCAGTGCTAGCGTTCGGGGTCACGAGCAGTACTTC. Its protein product is CSASVRGHEQYF.

The CDR3 is CASSRNINTEAFF. The CDR3 nucleotides are TGTGCCAGTAGTAGGAACATCAACACTGAAGCTTTCTTT. The rearrangement links TRBV19 to TRBJ1-1; D ambiguous. The ends were cut back, 4 bases at V and 2 bases at J, with 8 bases in the middle. CDR1 is LNHDA, CDR2 SQIVND, per germline (reference sequence). The length of the CDR3 is 13 residues. Drawing the rest from reference TRBV19 and TRBJ1-1, the complete variable domain is DGGITQSPKYLFRKEGQNVTLSCEQNLNHDAMYWYRQDPGQGLRLIYYSQIVNDFQKGDIAEGYSVSREKKESFPLTVTSAQKNPTAFYLCASSRNINTEAFFGQGTRLTVV.

On this clonotype itself: A much bigger clone sits one base away, suggesting this may be a read error. CDR3 amino acids: CASSPRRSTDLSYKQYF. The CDR3 nucleotides read TGTGCCAGCAGCCCTCGTAGGTCAACGGACCTCTCCTACAAGCAGTACTTC. The rearrangement uses TRBV9 and TRBJ2-7; D gene ambiguous. The CDR3 totals 17 residues. CDR1 and CDR2 (germline): SGDLS, YYNGEE.

There are many counts of this clonotype. The V call is TRBV18, the J call TRBJ2-3, with a weak D call TRBD2 (5 bases). The V and J ends lost 2 bases and 6 bases respectively, with 15 bases between them. The V gene's germline CDR1 is KGHSH and CDR2 LQKENI. This CDR3 is built from 15 residues. CDR3 protein: CASSPRSARDDTQYF. The DNA of the CDR3 is TGTGCCAGCTCACCAAGGTCGGCGAGGGATGATACGCAGTATTTT.

Many counts were recorded for this clonotype. The chain joins TRBV7-6 to TRBJ2-3, with TRBD2 matching 12 bases. The CDR3 sequence is 16 residues long. Germline V gene lookup returns CDR1 SGHVS and CDR2 FNYEAQ. V lost 5 bases to trimming and J lost 2 bases; unmatched junction nucleotides: 5. CDR3 loop: CASSILAGGITDTQYF. CDR3 sequence (DNA): TGTGCCAGCAGCATCCTAGCGGGAGGGATCACAGATACGCAGTATTTT.

The J gene is TRBJ2-1, the V gene TRBV9; 8 bases are shared with TRBD2. The DNA end lines up better with TRBJ2-7; the J call may be wrong. Per the germline V gene, CDR1 is SGDLS and CDR2 is YYNGEE. The CDR3 has 16 residues. This chain's CDR3 is CASSVGSGSPYNEQYF. The CDR3 nucleotides read TGTGCCAGCAGCGTAGGAAGCGGGAGCCCTTACAATGAGCAGTACTTC.

This clonotype has a count of ten or more. This rearrangement joins TRBV12-3 or TRBV12-4 to TRBJ1-1; 7 positions agree with TRBD1. The CDR3 contains 18 residues. The V segment lost 2 bases and the J segment 0 bases; nucleotides outside the gene matches: 12. The CDR3 bases are TGTGCCAGCAGTTTAAGGATCGGCGACAGGGCTGTGAACACTGAAGCTTTCTTT. Protein sequence: CASSLRIGDRAVNTEAFF.

This clonotype was found many times. The chain has TRBV2 and TRBJ2-7; TRBD2 aligns across 9 bases. The length of the CDR3 is 19 residues. Germline V gene lookup returns CDR1 SNHLY and CDR2 FYNNEI. After removal of 2 bases from V and 0 bases from J, the junction contained 14 bases not matched to a gene. The CDR3 bases are TGTGCCAGCAGTGAATTCGCTAGCGGGATGGGAAGCCCCTCCTACGAGCAGTACTTC. It specifies CASSEFASGMGSPSYEQYF.

With respect to this clonotype: It may be a read error: a sequence one base away is much more abundant. The chain links TRBV28 to TRBJ1-6; a possible D gene is TRBD1 (6 bases). Looked up from germline, CDR1 is MDHEN and CDR2 is SYDVKM. The CDR3 consists of 16 residues. V dropped 3 bases and J dropped 11 bases, with 20 bases sitting between them. DNA of the CDR3: TGTGCCAGCAGTTTGGGGGGGGGGGCCAGCACTACACCCCTCCACTTT. Translated: CASSLGGGASTTPLHF. Looking up the rest from reference TRBV28 and TRBJ1-6 gives the full variable domain: DVKVTQSSRYLVKRTGEKVFLECVQDMDHENMFWYRQDPGLGLRLIYFSYDVKMKEKGDIPEGYSVSREKKERFSLILESASTNQTSMYLCASSLGGGASTTPLHFGNGTRLTVT.

This clonotype was seen a handful of times. The rearrangement links TRBV18 to TRBJ2-7; TRBD2 matches at 9 bases. Trimming took 6 bases from V and 2 from J; bases not matched to a gene: 11. This CDR3 contains 16 residues. Germline V gene data show CDR1 as KGHSH and CDR2 as LQKENI. For the CDR3, the DNA is TGTGCCAGCTCGCCCCTAAGCGGGAGGACCACCTACGAGCAGTACTTC. Protein: CASSPLSGRTTYEQYF.

This clonotype occurred many times. The V call is TRBV24-1, the J call TRBJ1-2; a weak D match, TRBD1 (5 bases). This CDR3 is built from 14 residues. V lost 5 bases to trimming and J lost 5 bases, with 14 bases between them. The germline CDR1 and CDR2 sequences are KGHDR and SFDVKD. CDR3 sequence reads: CATSGLGTAYGYTF. Written as DNA, the CDR3 is TGTGCCACCAGTGGCCTCGGGACGGCATATGGCTACACCTTC.

V gene TRBV9 combines with J gene TRBJ2-1; 8 bases align to TRBD1. There are 16 residues in the CDR3. Trimming at V came to 0 bases and at J to 3 bases, leaving 5 bases not matched to a gene. Germline values: CDR1 SGDLS, CDR2 YYNGEE. The CDR3 sequence: CASSVGSGGLYNEQFF. CDR3 DNA sequence: TGTGCCAGCAGCGTAGGGTCAGGGGGCCTCTACAATGAGCAGTTCTTC. Using reference TRBV9 and TRBJ2-1 for the parts outside the CDR3, the full variable domain is DSGVTQTPKHLITATGQRVTLRCSPRSGDLSVYWYQQSLDQGLQFLIQYYNGEERAKGNILERFSAQQFPDLHSELNLSSLELGDSALYFCASSVGSGGLYNEQFFGPGTRLTVL.

This clonotype was counted ten times or more. The chain employs TRBV7-2 and TRBJ2-5; 9 nucleotides line up with TRBD1. Germline CDR1 and CDR2: SGHTA and FQGNSA. The CDR3 is made up of 18 amino acids. V gave up 1 base and J gave up 4 bases; unmatched junction bases: 13. This chain's CDR3 is CASSLEGPGTGKSETQYF. CDR3 DNA sequence: TGTGCCAGCAGCTTAGAGGGCCCCGGGACAGGGAAGTCAGAGACCCAGTACTTC.

This clonotype was detected ten times or more. V gene TRBV6-2 or TRBV6-3 combines with J gene TRBJ2-3, with a tentative D call TRBD1 (5 bases). The V and J ends lost 1 base and 1 base respectively, with 9 bases between them. The length of the CDR3 is 15 residues. The germline V gene encodes CDR1 MNHEY and CDR2 SVGEGT. Written as DNA, the CDR3 is TGTGCCAGCAGTTACTTACAACAGGGCACAGATACGCAGTATTTT. Translation gives CASSYLQQGTDTQYF.

This chain joins TRBV5-1 and TRBJ2-1, with D unclear. Looked up from germline, CDR1 is SGHRS and CDR2 is YFSETQ. CDR3 length: 16 residues. Between the trimmed V and J ends, which lost 4 bases and 0 bases, there was a span of 14 bases. CDR3 coding DNA: TGCGCCAGCAGCCCCCCGAGCACTCCCTCCTACAATGAGCAGTTCTTC. This sequence encodes CASSPPSTPSYNEQFF.

The J gene is TRBJ1-2, the V gene TRBV2; no firm D call. The CDR3 loop spans 14 amino acids. Germline values: CDR1 SNHLY, CDR2 FYNNEI. V shed 8 bases and J shed 2 bases, with 15 bases lying between them. CDR3 DNA sequence: TGTGCCAGCGGTTGGGTAGGGAGGAACTATGGCTACACCTTC. Translated, it gives CASGWVGRNYGYTF.

This chain uses TRBV20-1 with TRBJ2-3, with 10 positions matching TRBD2. The CDR3 consists of 13 residues. Per germline, CDR1 DFQATT and CDR2 SNEGSKA (reference sequence). CDR3 residues: CGLLAGCTDTQYF. DNA of the CDR3: TGCGGCTTACTAGCGGGGTGCACAGATACGCAGTATTTT.

This clonotype has ten or more counts. V and J are TRBV5-1 and TRBJ2-5, with D possibly TRBD2 on 6 matching bases. The germline V gene has CDR1 SGHRS and CDR2 YFSETQ. With 4 bases removed from V and 4 bases from J, the gap between germline ends came to 20 bases. The CDR3 has 16 amino acids. The CDR3, as DNA: TGCGCCAGCAGCCCTTGGGAAGGGAGGTTCCGAGAGACCCAGTACTTC. Its translation is CASSPWEGRFRETQYF. The complete variable domain, with remaining parts taken from reference TRBV5-1 and TRBJ2-5, reads KAGVTQTPRYLIKTRGQQVTLSCSPISGHRSVSWYQQTPGQGLQFLFEYFSETQRNKGNFPGRFSGRQFSNSRSEMNVSTLELGDSALYLCASSPWEGRFRETQYFGPGTRLLVL.

In its sample, this clonotype was seen many times. The rearrangement links TRBV5-1 to TRBJ2-7, with D tentatively TRBD1 (6 bases). Trimming removed 1 base at V and 4 bases at J, with 18 bases between. This CDR3 has 16 amino acids. Per the germline V gene, CDR1 is SGHRS and CDR2 is YFSETQ. The CDR3 loop is CASSLIRGVRKYEQYF. The CDR3 DNA reads as TGCGCCAGCAGCTTGATCAGGGGCGTACGAAAGTACGAGCAGTACTTC. Combining the CDR3 with reference TRBV5-1 and TRBJ2-7 gives the whole variable domain KAGVTQTPRYLIKTRGQQVTLSCSPISGHRSVSWYQQTPGQGLQFLFEYFSETQRNKGNFPGRFSGRQFSNSRSEMNVSTLELGDSALYLCASSLIRGVRKYEQYFGPGTRLTVT.